The clone carrying this T cell receptor (beta chain) showed up just once. CD8 cells classed as naive were CD45RO-negative and positively selected for CCR7, excluding terminally differentiated effector memory CD45RA+ cells. The sample belongs to a study of shared clonotypes between healthy human individuals. Between the trimmed V and J ends, which lost 4 bases and 2 bases, there was a span of 9 bases. The length of the CDR3 is 14 residues. Germline values: CDR1 SGHAT, CDR2 FQDESV (reference sequence). Only in-frame clones appear in the TCRdb table, and some are missing; sequencing was by immunoSEQ multiplex PCR. The sample includes a few million clones, about 94% of them seen just once.

The sequence was collected from a man aged 18 to 30 in good health. Some clones in this sample may be carry-over from other donors' samples. The gene calls are TRBV11-1 and TRBJ1-3; D gene unclear. The sample consisted of naive CD8+ T cells from PBMCs. CDR3 in amino acids: CASSSLDTGNTIYF. As DNA, the CDR3 is TGTGCCAGCAGCTCCCTGGATACTGGAAACACCATATATTTT.